This entry describes one TCR beta chain. Germline V gives CDR1 SGDLS, CDR2 YYNGEE. The CDR3 contains 15 residues. With 0 bases removed from V and 0 bases from J, the gap between germline ends came to 8 bases. Generated by immunoSEQ multiplex PCR, the TCRdb table keeps only in-frame clones and is missing some. The data contain some 60,000 clones, under 95% of them singletons. These data originate in a study of blood T cell repertoires in COVID-19. Input material: peripheral blood. This chain uses TRBV9 with TRBJ2-3; D not resolved. The receptor was derived from a human donor in a cohort sampled during active COVID-19. This chain's CDR3 is CASSVEAASTDTQYF. The DNA for the CDR3 is TGTGCCAGCAGCGTAGAGGCGGCAAGCACAGATACGCAGTATTTT.